A single sample gave rise to the 11 T cell receptor beta chains below, sequenced in a study of blood T cell repertoires in COVID-19. Data came from immunoSEQ multiplex PCR; TCRdb stores just in-frame clones and leaves some out. The repertoire holds 140,000 to 150,000 clones, with 75% to 90% as singletons. Sequencing used peripheral blood. Receptor source: a man aged 55 to 69 with active or convalescent COVID-19.

This chain uses TRBV11-2 with TRBJ2-2; 7 bases agree with TRBD1. J lost 6 bases, V lost 5 bases, and 3 bases had no gene match. The CDR3 consists of 13 residues. CDR1 is SGHAT and CDR2 is FQNNGV in the germline V gene. CDR3: CASSPDRAGELFF. The CDR3 nucleotides are TGTGCCAGCAGCCCCGACAGGGCCGGGGAGCTGTTTTTT.

This chain's CDR3 is CASSGGFANTGELFF. The CDR3 DNA sequence: TGCGCCAGCAGCGGCGGGTTCGCGAACACCGGGGAGCTGTTTTTT. This chain uses TRBV5-1 with TRBJ2-2; possibly TRBD2 for D (5 bases). The V and J ends lost 4 bases and 0 bases respectively, with 10 bases between them. The CDR3 covers 15 residues. Germline loops: CDR1 SGHRS, CDR2 YFSETQ.

V usage is TRBV5-4 and J usage is TRBJ2-1; weak D call: TRBD1 (5 bases). Looked up from germline, CDR1 is SGHNT and CDR2 is YYREEE (reference sequence). The germline V and J ends were trimmed by 4 bases and 5 bases, with 10 bases remaining between them. The CDR3 totals 13 residues. The DNA for the CDR3 is TGTGCCAGCAGCGGCATAGGGGACAATGAGCAGTTCTTC. The encoded protein is CASSGIGDNEQFF.

The rearrangement joins TRBV5-4 to TRBJ2-7, with D tentatively TRBD1 (5 bases). Trimming shortened V by 4 bases and J by 3 bases, and 17 bases separated the two germline ends. The CDR3 has 15 amino acids. Germline lookup yields CDR1 SGHNT and CDR2 YYREEE (reference sequence). This CDR3 is CASSPRVSSFYEQYF. The DNA of the CDR3 is TGTGCCAGCAGCCCCAGGGTTAGCTCCTTCTACGAGCAGTACTTC.

This rearrangement joins TRBV6-6 to TRBJ1-6, with 8 positions matching TRBD1. This CDR3 region has 18 residues. Per the germline V gene, CDR1 is MNHNY and CDR2 is SVGAGI (reference sequence). The trim removed 5 bases at V and 0 bases at J, leaving 9 bases unmatched. Here the CDR3 reads CASSRQGSDFSYNSPLHF. DNA for the CDR3: TGTGCCAGCAGTCGACAGGGGTCGGATTTCTCCTATAATTCACCCCTCCACTTT.

The V call is TRBV4-1, the J call TRBJ2-7, with 8 bases that match TRBD2. The CDR3 is made up of 18 amino acids. Germline values: CDR1 MGHRA, CDR2 YSYEKL. V was pared by 2 bases and J by 0 bases, with 12 bases of the junction left unmatched. The CDR3 loop is CASSQQTSAYLSSYEQYF. CDR3 nucleotides: TGCGCCAGCAGCCAACAGACTAGCGCTTACTTGAGCTCCTACGAGCAGTACTTC.

The chain has TRBV5-1 and TRBJ2-7; D uncertain. In germline, CDR1 is SGHRS, CDR2 YFSETQ. Between the trimmed V and J ends, which lost 1 base and 2 bases, there was a span of 7 bases. CDR3 length equals 13 residues. CDR3 nucleotides: TGCGCCAGCAGCTTGCGGGTCCCCTACGAGCAGTACTTC. This translates into CASSLRVPYEQYF.

The CDR3 loop reads CSVRLAGYEQYF. The CDR3 nucleotides are TGCAGCGTTAGGCTAGCGGGCTACGAGCAGTACTTC. The chain recombines TRBV29-1 with TRBJ2-7; 8 positions match TRBD2. V gave up 5 bases and J gave up 3 bases; unmatched junction bases: 3. CDR3 length: 12 residues. Germline CDR1 reads SQVTM; CDR2 reads ANQGSEA.

V is TRBV25-1 and J is TRBJ2-1; maybe TRBD2 (6 bases). The CDR3 length is 16 residues. Germline V lookup: CDR1 MGHDK, CDR2 SYGVNS. V shed 3 bases and J shed 6 bases, with 18 bases lying between them. This CDR3 is CASSEGLGRGFNEQFF. The CDR3 DNA reads as TGTGCCAGCAGTGAGGGACTCGGCCGGGGCTTCAATGAGCAGTTCTTC.

This clone was seen a few times. The gene calls are TRBV6-5 and TRBJ2-7; D might be TRBD2 (5 bases). In germline, CDR1 is MNHEY, CDR2 SVGAGI. This CDR3 region has 12 residues. V was clipped by 7 bases and J by 7 bases, with 14 bases between them. CDR3 sequence: CASTLTSGEQYF. The CDR3, as DNA: TGTGCCAGCACCCTAACCTCGGGGGAGCAGTACTTC.

V gene TRBV30 combines with J gene TRBJ2-7; D is possibly TRBD2 (5 bases). Germline values: CDR1 GTSNPN, CDR2 SVGIG (reference sequence). The CDR3 is 12 residues long. Deletions cut 2 bases from V and 0 bases from J, with 5 bases between. CDR3 DNA sequence: TGTGCCTGGAGTAGCGGCTCCTACGAGCAGTACTTC. It translates to CAWSSGSYEQYF.